These 11 T cell receptor beta chains came from one sample sequenced in a study of identical twins. A single record per CDR3 protein comes from TCRdb applying MiXCR to the 5' RACE reads. Of hundreds of thousands of distinct CDR3 sequences in the sample, 18% are singletons; the top ten hold around 13%. The same sample was also used in a study of T cells expressing NK-cell markers.

Source material: PBMCs. The receptors here all came from a woman aged 18 to 35 in good health.

The rearrangement joins TRBV4-3 to TRBJ2-7; perhaps TRBD2 as D (6 bases). V was cut by 4 bases and J by 3 bases, with 16 bases left in between. Germline V gene lookup returns CDR1 LGHNA and CDR2 YSLEER. This CDR3 has 15 amino acids. The CDR3 sequence: CASSRGDGGLYEQYF. Written as DNA, the CDR3 is TGCGCCAGCAGCCGCGGGGACGGCGGACTCTACGAGCAGTACTTC.

This clonotype was observed a few times. The chain is built from TRBV20-1 and TRBJ1-6, with D perhaps TRBD1 (5 bases). Trimming removed 3 bases from V and 10 bases from J, with 16 bases in between. The CDR3 consists of 14 residues. Germline V gene lookup returns CDR1 DFQATT and CDR2 SNEGSKA (reference sequence). This CDR3 reads CSASAGAAWSPLHF. CDR3 DNA sequence: TGCAGTGCTAGCGCTGGGGCAGCCTGGTCACCCCTCCACTTT.

The rearrangement links TRBV5-5 to TRBJ1-2; weak D call: TRBD1 (6 bases). The ends were cut back, 4 bases at V and 5 bases at J, with 21 bases in the middle. The CDR3 extends over 16 amino acids. From germline, CDR1 is SGHKS and CDR2 YYEKEE (reference sequence). The DNA for the CDR3 is TGTGCCAGCAGCCCAGGACAGCCTGGGGAACCATATGGCTACACCTTC. This sequence encodes CASSPGQPGEPYGYTF.

This chain uses TRBV4-3 with TRBJ2-7; TRBD2 aligns across 12 bases. Germline CDR1 and CDR2: LGHNA and YSLEER. The CDR3 sequence is 19 residues long. After removal of 2 bases from V and 0 bases from J, the junction contained 11 bases not matched to a gene. CDR3 DNA: TGCGCCAGCAGCCAACTCCTTCTAGCGGGAGGGTTCCCCTCCTACGAGCAGTACTTC. This encodes CASSQLLLAGGFPSYEQYF.

The chain has TRBV20-1 and TRBJ2-3; possibly TRBD1 for D (6 bases). This CDR3 spans 16 amino acids. Germline CDR1 is DFQATT and CDR2 is SNEGSKA (reference sequence). With 2 bases removed from V and 2 bases from J, the gap between germline ends came to 17 bases. CDR3 DNA: TGCAGTGCTAGAACCCCAGGGGCCGGGGTCACAGATACGCAGTATTTT. Protein: CSARTPGAGVTDTQYF.

The chain carries TRBV7-8 and TRBJ1-4, with 9 bases identical to TRBD1. Per germline, CDR1 SGHVS and CDR2 FQNEAQ. The CDR3 sequence is 15 residues long. Losses at the gene ends were 5 bases for V and 8 bases for J; bases not matched to a gene: 9. CDR3 bases: TGTGCCAGCAGCCTAACCGGGACAGGGAGGGAAAAACTGTTTTTT. Residues: CASSLTGTGREKLFF.

This clonotype was recorded only once. The chain recombines TRBV12-3 or TRBV12-4 with TRBJ2-7; weak D call: TRBD2 (5 bases). V lost 5 bases and J 2 bases, leaving 13 bases between the germline ends. The CDR3 consists of 14 residues. The CDR3, as DNA: TGTGCCAGCAGTCCCGACACGAGGGCCTACGAGCAGTACTTC. Translation: CASSPDTRAYEQYF.

V and J are TRBV21-1 and TRBJ2-1. TRBV21-1 is a documented pseudogene. The CDR3 is 15 residues long. In DNA, the CDR3 is TGTGCCAGCAGCAAAGGGAAGCGTGGCTCAATTGAGCAGTTCTTC. Protein sequence: CASSKGKRGSIEQFF.

This clonotype was seen only a few times. This chain connects TRBV20-1 to TRBJ2-7; D is uncertain. Trimming left V 3 bases short and J 1 base short, with 13 bases between. From germline, CDR1 is DFQATT and CDR2 SNEGSKA (reference sequence). The length of the CDR3 is 14 residues. CDR3 sequence (DNA): TGCAGTGCTAGTCGGTCGCTTACTTCCTACGAGCAGTACTTC. Translating gives CSASRSLTSYEQYF.

Only a few counts were recorded for this clonotype. The chain couples TRBV12-3 or TRBV12-4 to TRBJ1-3, with 8 bases fitting TRBD1. The CDR3 is 16 amino acids. V shed 2 bases and J 2 bases; nucleotides not matched to a gene: 5. The CDR3 DNA sequence: TGTGCCAGCAGTTTAAGGCAGGGGGCGACTGGAAACACCATATATTTT. It encodes CASSLRQGATGNTIYF.

This sequence joins TRBV7-9 and TRBJ2-5, with 11 positions matching TRBD2. Unmatched junction bases numbered 7, after V lost 5 bases and J lost 2 bases. The CDR3 is 16 amino acids. The V gene's germline CDR1 is SEHNR and CDR2 FQNEAQ (reference sequence). This chain's CDR3 is CASSTFRLAGQETQYF. CDR3 nucleotide sequence: TGTGCCAGCAGCACCTTTCGACTAGCGGGACAAGAGACCCAGTACTTC.